This TCR beta chain was sequenced in a study of T cells after yellow fever vaccination. The CDR3 has 14 residues. The J segment lost 3 bases and the V segment lost 5 bases, leaving 3 bases of the junction unmatched. TCR cDNA was made by 5'RACE template switching, adding a universal primer site and UMIs. Via MiXCR, TCRdb re-called the 5' RACE reads, giving one row per CDR3 protein. The data contain some 500,000 distinct CDR3 sequences, approximately 15% of them singletons. General observations from the study: Post-booster samples contained most primary-vaccination clones (approximately 95% CD4, 70% to 90% CD8).

Regarding this clonotype: What it binds is not known.

This sequence joins TRBV12-3 or TRBV12-4 and TRBJ2-2, with TRBD1 matching over 7 bases. Sequenced material: PBMCs, taken on the day of the yellow fever booster vaccination. This clonotype was obtained from a man under 40 who received the YFV17D yellow fever vaccine. The CDR3 DNA follows: TGTGCCAGCAGTATTGACAGGGACACCGGGGAGCTGTTTTTT. Its protein product is CASSIDRDTGELFF.